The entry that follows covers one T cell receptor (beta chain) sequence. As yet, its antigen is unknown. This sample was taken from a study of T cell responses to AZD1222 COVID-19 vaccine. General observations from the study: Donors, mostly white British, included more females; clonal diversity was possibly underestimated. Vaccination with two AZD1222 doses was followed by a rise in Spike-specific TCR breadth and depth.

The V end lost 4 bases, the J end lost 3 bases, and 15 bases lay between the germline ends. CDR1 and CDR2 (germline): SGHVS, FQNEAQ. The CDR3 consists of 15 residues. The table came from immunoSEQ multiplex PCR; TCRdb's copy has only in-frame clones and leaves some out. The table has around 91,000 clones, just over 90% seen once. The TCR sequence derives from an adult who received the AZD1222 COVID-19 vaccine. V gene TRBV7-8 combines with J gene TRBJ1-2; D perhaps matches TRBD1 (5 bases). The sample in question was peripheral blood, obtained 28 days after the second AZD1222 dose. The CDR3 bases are TGTGCCAGCAGCTCCGGTCGGGGGATCGACTATGGCTACACCTTC. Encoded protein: CASSSGRGIDYGYTF.